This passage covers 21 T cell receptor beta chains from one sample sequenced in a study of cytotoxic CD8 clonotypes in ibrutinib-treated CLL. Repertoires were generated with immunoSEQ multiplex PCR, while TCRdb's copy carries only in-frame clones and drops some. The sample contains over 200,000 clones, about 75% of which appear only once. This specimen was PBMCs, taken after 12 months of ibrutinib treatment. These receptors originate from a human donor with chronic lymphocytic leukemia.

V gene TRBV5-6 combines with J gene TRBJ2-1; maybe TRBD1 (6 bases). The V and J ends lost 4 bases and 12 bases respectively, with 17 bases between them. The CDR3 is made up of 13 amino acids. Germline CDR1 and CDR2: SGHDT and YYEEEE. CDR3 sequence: CASSPARGRAQFF. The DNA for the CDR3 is TGTGCCAGCAGCCCGGCCAGGGGAAGGGCGCAGTTCTTC.

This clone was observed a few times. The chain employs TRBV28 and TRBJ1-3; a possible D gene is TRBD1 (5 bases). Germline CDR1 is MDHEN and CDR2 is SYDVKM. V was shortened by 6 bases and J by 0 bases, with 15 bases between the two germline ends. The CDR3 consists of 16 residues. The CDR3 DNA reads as TGTGCCAGCAGACCTGGGGGGGTGCTCTCTGGAAACACCATATATTTT. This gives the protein CASRPGGVLSGNTIYF.

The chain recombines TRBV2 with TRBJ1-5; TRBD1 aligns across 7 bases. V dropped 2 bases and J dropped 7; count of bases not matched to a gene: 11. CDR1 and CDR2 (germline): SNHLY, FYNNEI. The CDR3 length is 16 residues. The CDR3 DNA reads TGTGCCAGCAGTGAACCTACAGGGGCGGCGGGGCAGCCCCAGCATTTT. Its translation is CASSEPTGAAGQPQHF.

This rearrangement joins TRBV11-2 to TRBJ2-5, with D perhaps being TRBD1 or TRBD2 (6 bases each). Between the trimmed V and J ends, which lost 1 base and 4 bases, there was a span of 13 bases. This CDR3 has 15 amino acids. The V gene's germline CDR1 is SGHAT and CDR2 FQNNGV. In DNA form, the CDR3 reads TGTGCCAGCAGCTTAGCTCAGGGGCGGGGAGAGACCCAGTACTTC. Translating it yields CASSLAQGRGETQYF.

The CDR3 nucleotides read TGTGCCAGCAGCTCTCGGGTTTCTGGGGCCAACGTCCTGACTTTC. Protein sequence: CASSSRVSGANVLTF. The chain couples TRBV5-8 to TRBJ2-6; no clear D gene. Germline CDR1 reads SGHTS; CDR2 reads YDEGEE. V was pared by 3 bases and J by 1 base, with 8 bases between. The CDR3 runs 15 residues.

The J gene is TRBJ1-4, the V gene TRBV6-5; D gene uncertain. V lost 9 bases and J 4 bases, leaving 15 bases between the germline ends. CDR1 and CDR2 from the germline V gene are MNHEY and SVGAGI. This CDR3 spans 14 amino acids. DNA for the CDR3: TGTGCCAGTCGATTAGCAGGAATTAATGAAAAACTGTTTTTT. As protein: CASRLAGINEKLFF.

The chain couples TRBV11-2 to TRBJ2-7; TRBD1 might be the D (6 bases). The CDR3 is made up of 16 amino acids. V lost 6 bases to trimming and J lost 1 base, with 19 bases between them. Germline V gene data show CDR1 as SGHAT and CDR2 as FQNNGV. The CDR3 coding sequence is TGTGCCAGCAGTCGTTTGGGAACAGGGACGTCCTACGAGCAGTACTTC. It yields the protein CASSRLGTGTSYEQYF.

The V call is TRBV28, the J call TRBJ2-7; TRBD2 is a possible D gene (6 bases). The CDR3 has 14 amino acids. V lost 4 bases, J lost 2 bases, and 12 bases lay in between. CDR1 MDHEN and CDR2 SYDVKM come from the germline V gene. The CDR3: CASSYRRGTYEQYF. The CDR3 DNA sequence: TGTGCCAGCAGTTATCGTCGGGGGACCTACGAGCAGTACTTC.

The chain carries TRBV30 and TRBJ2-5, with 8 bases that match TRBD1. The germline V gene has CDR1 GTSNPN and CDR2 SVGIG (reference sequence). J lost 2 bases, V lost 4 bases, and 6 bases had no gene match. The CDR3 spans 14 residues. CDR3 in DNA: TGTGCCTGGATGAAACAGGGGGAGCAAGAGACCCAGTACTTC. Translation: CAWMKQGEQETQYF. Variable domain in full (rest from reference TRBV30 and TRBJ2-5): SQTIHQWPATLVQPVGSPLSLECTVEGTSNPNLYWYRQAAGRGLQLLFYSVGIGQISSEVPQNLSASRPQDRQFILSSKKLLLSDSGFYLCAWMKQGEQETQYFGPGTRLLVL.

CDR3 amino acids: CATSREGFTEAFF. The CDR3 bases are TGTGCCACCAGCAGAGAGGGTTTTACTGAAGCTTTCTTT. The rearrangement links TRBV15 to TRBJ1-1; no clear D. Looked up from germline, CDR1 is LNHNV and CDR2 is YYDKDF (reference sequence). The V end was cut by 0 bases, the J end by 5 bases, with 7 bases between. The CDR3 loop spans 13 amino acids.

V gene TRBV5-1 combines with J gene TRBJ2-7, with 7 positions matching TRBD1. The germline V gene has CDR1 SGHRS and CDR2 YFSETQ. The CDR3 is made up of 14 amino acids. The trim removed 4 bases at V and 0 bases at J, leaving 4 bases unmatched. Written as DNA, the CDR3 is TGCGCCAGCAGCGCAGGGGACAGCTCCTACGAGCAGTACTTC. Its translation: CASSAGDSSYEQYF.

The CDR3 coding sequence is TGTGCCAGCAGCTTGGAGAGCGGGAGGGCCTACAATGAGCAGTTCTTC. It translates to CASSLESGRAYNEQFF. This chain links TRBV5-6 with TRBJ2-1, with 10 nucleotides matching TRBD2. CDR3 length: 16 amino acids. Germline loops: CDR1 SGHDT, CDR2 YYEEEE. V was clipped by 0 bases and J by 2 bases; unmatched bases: 2.

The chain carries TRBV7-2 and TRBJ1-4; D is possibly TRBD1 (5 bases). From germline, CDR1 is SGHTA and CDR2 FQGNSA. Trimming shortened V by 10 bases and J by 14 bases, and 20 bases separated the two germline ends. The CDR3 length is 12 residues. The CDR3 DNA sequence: TGTGCCACCCACCGCCCGCGTGACAGCCTGTTTTTT. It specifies CATHRPRDSLFF.

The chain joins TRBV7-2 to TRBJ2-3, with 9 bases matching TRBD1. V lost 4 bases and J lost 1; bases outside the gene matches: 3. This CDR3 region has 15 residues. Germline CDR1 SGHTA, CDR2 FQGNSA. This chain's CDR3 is CASSYGTGRTDTQYF. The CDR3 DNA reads TGTGCCAGCAGCTATGGGACAGGGCGCACAGATACGCAGTATTTT.

As DNA, the CDR3 is TGTGCCAGCAGACACTCCGACAGGGGGGACGAGCAGTACTTC. Protein sequence: CASRHSDRGDEQYF. V and J are TRBV28 and TRBJ2-7; TRBD1 agrees at 9 bases. Germline loops: CDR1 MDHEN, CDR2 SYDVKM. V lost 6 bases and J lost 5; bases outside the gene matches: 8. The CDR3 sequence is 14 residues long.

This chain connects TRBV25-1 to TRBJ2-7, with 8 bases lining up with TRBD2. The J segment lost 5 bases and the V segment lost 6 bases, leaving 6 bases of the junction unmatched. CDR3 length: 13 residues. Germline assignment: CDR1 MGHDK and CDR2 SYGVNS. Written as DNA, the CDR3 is TGTGCCAGCAGGGCCGGGACTAGAAACGAGCAGTACTTC. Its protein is CASRAGTRNEQYF.

Written as DNA, the CDR3 is TGTGCCAGTAGTCCCCGACAGAAGAGCTCCTACAATGAGCAGTTCTTC. Translating gives CASSPRQKSSYNEQFF. The J gene is TRBJ2-1, the V gene TRBV19; possible D gene TRBD1, 5 bases. The length of the CDR3 is 16 residues. Trimming left V 5 bases short and J 0 bases short, with 14 bases between. Germline-derived CDR1 and CDR2 are LNHDA and SQIVND (reference sequence).

CDR3 residues: CASSLGASIGYTF. In DNA, the CDR3 is TGTGCCAGCAGCTTAGGGGCTTCGATAGGCTACACCTTC. J is TRBJ1-2 and V is TRBV11-2; no clear D gene. Trimming left V 1 base short and J 8 bases short, with 11 bases between. Germline CDR1 is SGHAT and CDR2 is FQNNGV. The CDR3 loop spans 13 amino acids.

The CDR3, as DNA: TGTGCCAGCAGCTTAAGTTCTTTGGGGGAGCAGTTCTTC. This translates into CASSLSSLGEQFF. The rearrangement uses TRBV11-3 and TRBJ2-1; D not resolved. The V end was cut by 2 bases, the J end by 10 bases, with 12 bases between. The V gene's germline CDR1 is SGHNT and CDR2 YENEEA. This CDR3 is 13 amino acids long.

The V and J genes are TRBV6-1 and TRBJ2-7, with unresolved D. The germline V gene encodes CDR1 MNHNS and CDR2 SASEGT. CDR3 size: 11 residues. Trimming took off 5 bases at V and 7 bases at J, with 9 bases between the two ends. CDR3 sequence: CASSYSQEQYF. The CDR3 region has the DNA TGTGCCAGCAGTTATTCGCAGGAGCAGTACTTC.

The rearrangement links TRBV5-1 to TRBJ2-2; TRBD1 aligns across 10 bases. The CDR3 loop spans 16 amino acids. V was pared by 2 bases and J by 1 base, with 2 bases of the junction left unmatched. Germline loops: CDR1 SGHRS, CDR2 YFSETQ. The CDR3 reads CASSFRTGGNTGELFF. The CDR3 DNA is TGCGCCAGCAGCTTCCGGACAGGGGGGAACACCGGGGAGCTGTTTTTT.